This TCR beta chain appears in the sequencing data of a study of TIL therapy for anti-PD-1-resistant metastatic lung cancer. Overall study findings and caveats: Many TIL product clones were absent from baseline tumor, suggesting clonal contraction.

With 5 bases clipped from V and 7 bases from J, the junction kept 8 bases outside the gene matches. The V gene's germline CDR1 is SGHVS and CDR2 FQNEAQ. CDR3 size: 15 residues. In its sample, this clone was seen a few times. Its antigen is undetermined. The immunoSEQ assay was v3. TCRdb keeps only in-frame clones here, not all; method: immunoSEQ multiplex PCR. The repertoire has some 90,000 clones, 50% to 70% of them found once; the top ten carry approximately 11%. Indicated time point: pre-treatment sample, taken before nivolumab and TIL therapy. Pleural nodules or supraclavicular lymph nodes made up most of the excised metastases sampled.

The chain employs TRBV7-8 and TRBJ1-6; 7 bases match TRBD1. Sequencing used tumor tissue, obtained at baseline. The clonotype comes from a person between 25 and 80 years old with non-small cell lung cancer. CDR3 bases: TGTGCCAGCAGCCGATCGGACAGGTCAAATTCACCCCTCCACTTT. Translation: CASSRSDRSNSPLHF.